The rows below give T cell receptor beta chains drawn from one sample of a study of T cells in Graves' hyperthyroidism and ophthalmopathy. TCRdb called the multiplex PCR reads again in MiXCR, with one record for every CDR3 protein. This sample yields 700,000 to 850,000 distinct CDR3 sequences, of which under 45% are seen a single time; around 30% belongs to the top ten. Sequencing was done on a sample of blood. The receptors were gathered from a woman aged 40 to 50 with Graves' hyperthyroidism. Both conserved end residues are trimmed from each CDR3.

V gene: TRBV12-3/TRBV12-4
CDR3 protein: ASSFRRIRYSPLH

V gene: TRBV7-2
CDR3 protein: ASSAQGYEQETQY

V gene: TRBV14
CDR3 protein: ASSQVLGGNTIY

V gene: TRBV7-3
CDR3 protein: ASSFTGGSNSPLH

V gene: TRBV7-8
CDR3 protein: ASSPGTGENNEQF

V gene: TRBV29-1
CDR3 protein: SVEDQGRADTQY

V gene: TRBV6-2/TRBV6-3
CDR3 protein: ASSYWDRDLTQY

V gene: TRBV7-2
CDR3 protein: TSSLRLGQGADDQY

V gene: TRBV7-9
CDR3 protein: ASCQPGGWRNEQY

V gene: TRBV6-2/TRBV6-3
CDR3 protein: ASSYYGGVYEQY

V gene: TRBV19
CDR3 protein: ASREGGRDTQY

V gene: TRBV2
CDR3 protein: ASSTTGTLGGYT

V gene: TRBV12-3/TRBV12-4
CDR3 protein: ASSVRQGANTEAF